The 27 T cell receptor beta chains reported below all come from one sample, sequenced in a study of CD8 T cells in acute hepatitis C reinfection. Regarding time point: naive CD8 control sorted from an acute-time-point sample. The data were produced by immunoSEQ multiplex PCR, yet TCRdb's version contains in-frame clones alone and is incomplete. Of 30,000 to 45,000 clones in the sample, approximately 83% are singletons; the top ten hold about 10%. The specimen was naive CD8+ T cells from PBMCs. These receptors originate from a woman aged 18-29 years who spontaneously cleared hepatitis C infection.

The J gene is TRBJ2-2, the V gene TRBV9, with D uncertain. The germline V gene has CDR1 SGDLS and CDR2 YYNGEE. The length of the CDR3 is 11 residues. Deletions cut 3 bases from V and 5 bases from J, with 2 bases between. CDR3 nucleotides: TGTGCCAGCAGCGCAACCGGGGAGCTGTTTTTT. Protein: CASSATGELFF.

V is TRBV14 and J is TRBJ2-7; D is undetermined. V lost 4 bases and J lost 0, with 7 bases in between. Germline V CDR1 and CDR2: SGHDN, FVKESK. The CDR3 has 13 amino acids. The CDR3 DNA follows: TGTGCCAGCAGCCTCGTTTTCTCCTACGAGCAGTACTTC. It specifies CASSLVFSYEQYF.

The chain carries TRBV13 and TRBJ2-5; 11 bases match TRBD1. The J call is in doubt because the DNA end fits TRBJ2-7 better. Germline values: CDR1 PRHDT, CDR2 FYEKMQ (reference sequence). This CDR3 has 15 amino acids. CDR3: CASSLIGQGAYEQYF. CDR3 bases: TGTGCCAGCAGCTTAATCGGACAGGGGGCGTACGAGCAGTACTTC.

The chain uses TRBV5-1 and TRBJ2-1, with 8 bases fitting TRBD2. This CDR3 comprises 15 residues. The V gene end was trimmed by 4 bases and the J gene end by 6 bases; junction bases not matched to a gene: 9. The germline V gene has CDR1 SGHRS and CDR2 YFSETQ. The CDR3 nucleotides are TGCGCCAGCAGCACTAGCGGCCAACTCACCAATGAGCAGTTCTTC. This encodes CASSTSGQLTNEQFF.

The J gene is TRBJ2-2, the V gene TRBV29-1; TRBD2 aligns across 13 bases. Losses at the gene ends were 0 bases for V and 3 bases for J; bases not matched to a gene: 10. The CDR3 runs 19 residues. Germline CDR1 is SQVTM and CDR2 is ANQGSEA. The CDR3 loop reads CSVEEEWTTSGRDTGELFF. DNA of the CDR3: TGCAGCGTTGAAGAGGAGTGGACTACTAGCGGGAGGGACACCGGGGAGCTGTTTTTT.

This clone has a single count. The chain recombines TRBV19 with TRBJ2-1, with 7 nucleotides matching TRBD2. Germline trimming cut 4 bases from V and 3 bases from J; bases unmatched to any gene: 0. The germline gives CDR1 LNHDA, CDR2 SQIVND (reference sequence). The length of the CDR3 is 13 residues. CDR3 amino acids: CASSSGSYNEQFF. Here the CDR3 DNA reads TGTGCCAGTAGTAGCGGGAGCTACAATGAGCAGTTCTTC.

V is TRBV2 and J is TRBJ1-3; D is possibly TRBD1 (5 bases). This CDR3 has 13 amino acids. V lost 9 bases and J lost 0, with 9 bases in between. Germline CDR1 and CDR2: SNHLY and FYNNEI. The chain's CDR3 is CARGEYSGNTIYF. In DNA, the CDR3 is TGTGCCAGGGGGGAGTACTCTGGAAACACCATATATTTT. The full variable domain, with the rest looked up from reference TRBV2 and TRBJ1-3, is EPEVTQTPSHQVTQMGQEVILRCVPISNHLYFYWYRQILGQKVEFLVSFYNNEISEKSEIFDDQFSVERPDGSNFTLKIRSTKLEDSAMYFCARGEYSGNTIYFGEGSWLTVV.

The chain uses TRBV10-2 and TRBJ2-5, with TRBD2 identical over 11 bases. V was clipped by 6 bases and J by 3 bases; unmatched bases: 3. This CDR3 is built from 14 residues. The germline CDR1 and CDR2 sequences are WSHSY and SAAADI. CDR3 loop: CASRVSGREETQYF. DNA of the CDR3: TGCGCCAGCAGGGTTAGCGGGAGGGAAGAGACCCAGTACTTC.

This clone is labeled as medium-sized. The chain couples TRBV27 to TRBJ2-7; TRBD2 might be the D (7 bases). Trimming cost V 3 bases and J 2 bases, with 11 bases left between them. Germline CDR1 MNHEY, CDR2 SMNVEV (reference sequence). The CDR3 is 14 amino acids. As DNA, the CDR3 is TGTGCCAGCAGTTTCGACGGGGGGCCCTACGAGCAGTACTTC. This codes for CASSFDGGPYEQYF.

The chain employs TRBV6-5 and TRBJ1-5; the D gene is possibly TRBD1 (5 bases). The CDR3 extends over 13 amino acids. V shed 4 bases and J shed 7 bases, with 11 bases lying between them. Germline CDR1 MNHEY, CDR2 SVGAGI. CDR3 loop: CASSLRGQQPQHF. The CDR3 nucleotides are TGTGCCAGCAGTTTGAGGGGCCAGCAGCCCCAGCATTTT.

The chain recombines TRBV6-5 with TRBJ1-5; 8 bases align to TRBD1. The CDR3 length is 12 residues. V shed 8 bases, J shed 7 bases, and the junction held 4 bases outside the gene matches. Per the germline V gene, CDR1 is MNHEY and CDR2 is SVGAGI. The CDR3 bases are TGTGCCAGCGGACAGGGTGGACAGCCCCAGCATTTT. It specifies CASGQGGQPQHF.

The gene calls are TRBV7-7 and TRBJ2-5; D unresolved. The V gene's germline CDR1 is SSHAT and CDR2 FNYEAQ (reference sequence). The length of the CDR3 is 13 residues. Trimming took off 4 bases at V and 3 bases at J, with 9 bases between the two ends. The CDR3 is CASSSPTEETQYF. CDR3 bases: TGTGCCAGCAGCTCCCCGACTGAAGAGACCCAGTACTTC.

The chain couples TRBV7-6 to TRBJ2-1; 13 bases are shared with TRBD2. Losses at the gene ends were 5 bases for V and 8 bases for J; bases not matched to a gene: 9. Looked up from germline, CDR1 is SGHVS and CDR2 is FNYEAQ. CDR3 length equals 16 residues. The CDR3 loop is CASSGLLAGGPDEQFF. Written as DNA, the CDR3 is TGTGCCAGCAGCGGATTACTAGCGGGAGGGCCTGATGAGCAGTTCTTC.

V gene TRBV4-1 combines with J gene TRBJ2-5; D gene unclear. In germline, CDR1 is MGHRA, CDR2 YSYEKL. The CDR3 runs to 15 residues. V lost 0 bases, J lost 5 bases, and 13 bases lay in between. In DNA, the CDR3 is TGCGCCAGCAGCCAAGATCCTTGGGGTGACGAGACCCAGTACTTC. Translating it yields CASSQDPWGDETQYF.

V gene TRBV11-2 combines with J gene TRBJ2-1, with D perhaps given as TRBD1 or TRBD2 (5 bases each). The CDR3 length is 11 residues. Germline CDR1 SGHAT, CDR2 FQNNGV. V was pared by 3 bases and J by 9 bases, with 6 bases between. The CDR3 region has the DNA TGTGCCAGCAGCTTGAGGGGTGAGCAGTTCTTC. It specifies CASSLRGEQFF.

In its sample, this clone was seen a few times. CDR3 sequence: CASTSGGGTNEQYF. The CDR3 DNA follows: TGCGCCAGCACCTCCGGCGGGGGGACGAACGAGCAGTACTTC. V gene TRBV5-1 combines with J gene TRBJ2-7, with 8 bases identical to TRBD2. CDR3 length: 14 residues. The junction had 10 bases not matched to a gene; V was cut back by 6 bases and J by 5 bases. CDR1 and CDR2 (germline): SGHRS, YFSETQ.

DNA for the CDR3: TGTGCCAGCAGTTTAATTGGCGGTTCCTACGAGCAGTACTTC. The encoded protein is CASSLIGGSYEQYF. The rearrangement uses TRBV27 and TRBJ2-7; D unresolved. The CDR3 has 14 residues. Trimming pared 2 bases from V and 1 base from J, leaving 9 bases between. Germline V gene lookup returns CDR1 MNHEY and CDR2 SMNVEV (reference sequence).

The gene calls are TRBV14 and TRBJ1-2; D is uncertain. Germline assignment: CDR1 SGHDN and CDR2 FVKESK. The CDR3 has 14 residues. The V and J ends lost 1 base and 5 bases respectively, with 11 bases between them. The CDR3, as DNA: TGTGCCAGCAGCCAAGGTCCGACCGCATATGGCTACACCTTC. This encodes CASSQGPTAYGYTF.

This chain connects TRBV10-2 to TRBJ1-5, with D maybe TRBD1 (5 bases). The CDR3 is 14 amino acids. The germline V gene encodes CDR1 WSHSY and CDR2 SAAADI. V gave up 7 bases and J gave up 2 bases, with 12 bases separating them. As DNA, the CDR3 is TGCGCCAGCACGACAGCGGGGGGCAATCAGCCCCAGCATTTT. It is translated as CASTTAGGNQPQHF.

This chain joins TRBV27 and TRBJ2-1; 7 bases are a match to TRBD2. This CDR3 is built from 16 residues. Trimming at V came to 3 bases and at J to 0 bases, leaving 5 bases not matched to a gene. Germline CDR1 is MNHEY and CDR2 is SMNVEV (reference sequence). CDR3: CASSLSAGDSYNEQFF. The CDR3 DNA reads as TGTGCCAGCAGTTTGTCCGCGGGGGACTCCTACAATGAGCAGTTCTTC.

The chain links TRBV4-1 to TRBJ1-1; D gene uncertain. CDR3 length: 12 residues. CDR1 is MGHRA, CDR2 YSYEKL, per germline. The germline V and J ends were trimmed by 6 bases and 2 bases, with 7 bases remaining between them. Here the CDR3 DNA reads TGCGCCAGCAGTATCCCTAACACTGAAGCTTTCTTT. It translates to CASSIPNTEAFF.

The chain is built from TRBV30 and TRBJ2-7; the match to TRBD2 covers 11 bases. CDR3 length: 15 residues. In germline, CDR1 is GTSNPN, CDR2 SVGIG (reference sequence). The V and J ends lost 2 bases and 2 bases, in that order; junction bases with no gene match: 5. In DNA form, the CDR3 reads TGTGCCTGGAGTTTAGGGACTAGCGGAGCCTACGAGCAGTACTTC. It specifies CAWSLGTSGAYEQYF.

V is TRBV7-9 and J is TRBJ2-1; 9 bases align to TRBD2. The germline V gene encodes CDR1 SEHNR and CDR2 FQNEAQ (reference sequence). V shed 5 bases, J shed 7 bases, and the junction held 6 bases outside the gene matches. The CDR3 has 14 residues. The CDR3 coding sequence is TGTGCCAGCAGCCCTGGGACTAGCATAAATGAGCAGTTCTTC. It codes for CASSPGTSINEQFF.

This clone was seen a few times. V is TRBV6-1 and J is TRBJ1-1; D is unresolved. Germline V gives CDR1 MNHNS, CDR2 SASEGT. The CDR3 spans 15 residues. Trimming left V 6 bases short and J 0 bases short, with 14 bases between. CDR3 DNA: TGTGCCAGCAGATTAGCCAGAACCATGAACACTGAAGCTTTCTTT. It yields the protein CASRLARTMNTEAFF.

The V gene is TRBV7-9, the J gene TRBJ2-3, with D uncertain. This CDR3 comprises 11 residues. Trimming took off 4 bases at V and 4 bases at J, with 3 bases between the two ends. Germline V gives CDR1 SEHNR, CDR2 FQNEAQ (reference sequence). CDR3 sequence reads: CASSWADTQYF. The CDR3 DNA reads TGTGCCAGCAGCTGGGCAGATACGCAGTATTTT. Together with reference TRBV7-9 and TRBJ2-3, the CDR3 gives the full variable domain: DTGVSQNPRHKITKRGQNVTFRCDPISEHNRLYWYRQTLGQGPEFLTYFQNEAQLEKSRLLSDRFSAERPKGSFSTLEIQRTEQGDSAMYLCASSWADTQYFGPGTRLTVL.

The chain carries TRBV9 and TRBJ1-1; D possibly corresponds to TRBD1 (5 bases). Between the trimmed V and J ends, which lost 3 bases and 0 bases, there was a span of 9 bases. The CDR3 extends over 14 amino acids. CDR1 and CDR2 from the germline V gene are SGDLS and YYNGEE. The DNA of the CDR3 is TGTGCCAGCAGCGGAAGGGACCTGAACACTGAAGCTTTCTTT. This translates into CASSGRDLNTEAFF. The full variable domain, rest sourced from reference TRBV9 and TRBJ1-1, is DSGVTQTPKHLITATGQRVTLRCSPRSGDLSVYWYQQSLDQGLQFLIQYYNGEERAKGNILERFSAQQFPDLHSELNLSSLELGDSALYFCASSGRDLNTEAFFGQGTRLTVV.

This clone has more than one count but fewer than ten. The chain couples TRBV10-3 to TRBJ2-7; D gene unclear. The CDR3 is 15 amino acids. V gave up 0 bases and J gave up 1 base, with 10 bases separating them. Germline-derived CDR1 and CDR2 are ENHRY and SYGVKD. The CDR3 is CAISESDLRSYEQYF. As DNA, the CDR3 is TGTGCCATCAGTGAGTCTGACCTCCGGTCCTACGAGCAGTACTTC.